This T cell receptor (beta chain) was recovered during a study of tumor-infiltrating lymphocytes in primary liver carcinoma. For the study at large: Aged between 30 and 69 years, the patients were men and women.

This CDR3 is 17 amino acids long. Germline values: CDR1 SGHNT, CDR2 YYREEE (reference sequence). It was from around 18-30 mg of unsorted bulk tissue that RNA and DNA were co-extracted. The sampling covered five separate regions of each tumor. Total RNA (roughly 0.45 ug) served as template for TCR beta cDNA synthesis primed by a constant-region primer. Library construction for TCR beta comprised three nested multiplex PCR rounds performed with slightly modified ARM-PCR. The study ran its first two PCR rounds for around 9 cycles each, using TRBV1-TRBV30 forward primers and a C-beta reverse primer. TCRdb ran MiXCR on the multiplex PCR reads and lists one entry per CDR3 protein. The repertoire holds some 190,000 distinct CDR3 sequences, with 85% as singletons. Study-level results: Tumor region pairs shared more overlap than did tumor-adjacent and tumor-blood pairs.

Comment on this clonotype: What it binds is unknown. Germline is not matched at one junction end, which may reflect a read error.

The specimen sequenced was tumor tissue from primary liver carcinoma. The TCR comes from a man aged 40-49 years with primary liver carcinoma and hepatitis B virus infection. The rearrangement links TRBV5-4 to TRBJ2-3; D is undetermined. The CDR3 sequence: CTSINRASGTNTNTQYF. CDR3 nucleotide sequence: TGTACCAGCATTAACAGAGCCTCCGGAACTAACACAAATACGCAGTATTTT.